This TCR beta chain was captured in a study of T cell responses to AZD1222 COVID-19 vaccine. Study-level results: At baseline, seropositivity was found in only 5 to 7 AZD1222 recipients. Vaccination with two AZD1222 doses was followed by a rise in Spike-specific TCR breadth and depth. CD4 TCRs covered the whole spike, strongest at regions 160-218 and 743-854. Reportedly, close to half of spike-specific TCRs are directed against unmutated variant regions.

This CDR3 has 13 residues. Trimming pared 2 bases from V and 0 bases from J, leaving 2 bases between. CDR1 and CDR2 from the germline V gene are SGHRS and YFSETQ. Clones were read by immunoSEQ multiplex PCR, and TCRdb kept only the in-frame ones, dropping some. The sample lists 90,000 or so clones, approximately 88% occurring once. With respect to this clone: The antigen is not known.

The receptor was derived from an adult in good health. Sequenced here: peripheral blood, sampled on day 0 of AZD1222 vaccination. The chain has TRBV5-1 and TRBJ1-4; no firm D call. The CDR3 here is CASSLATNEKLFF. CDR3 nucleotide sequence: TGCGCCAGCAGCTTAGCAACTAATGAAAAACTGTTTTTT.